This entry lists 7 T cell receptor beta chains sequenced from one sample in a study of shared T cell receptors in the human thymus. The data were produced by immunoSEQ multiplex PCR, yet TCRdb's version contains in-frame clones alone and is incomplete. Among hundreds of thousands of clones listed, around 87% were seen once. The sample also formed part of further work on human thymus T cells.

Sequenced sample: thymocytes. All receptors come from a boy in the first two years of life with a congenital heart defect.

V and J are TRBV7-9 and TRBJ2-4, with D hard to call. CDR3 length: 11 residues. Germline-derived CDR1 and CDR2 are SEHNR and FQNEAQ (reference sequence). V was pared by 4 bases and J by 6 bases, with 4 bases between. The CDR3 is CASSSGNIQYF. The CDR3 coding sequence is TGTGCCAGCAGCTCAGGAAACATTCAGTACTTC.

V usage is TRBV7-9 and J usage is TRBJ1-2; 12 bases align to TRBD1. J lost 4 bases, V lost 5 bases, and 5 bases had no gene match. CDR1 is SEHNR and CDR2 is FQNEAQ in the germline V gene (reference sequence). There are 15 residues in the CDR3. CDR3 residues: CASSPGTGGFYGYTF. CDR3 DNA sequence: TGTGCCAGCAGCCCCGGGACAGGGGGCTTCTATGGCTACACCTTC.

The chain employs TRBV6-5 and TRBJ2-7; maybe TRBD2 (6 bases). The CDR3 totals 14 residues. Trimming removed 7 bases from V and 4 bases from J, with 17 bases in between. The germline V gene has CDR1 MNHEY and CDR2 SVGAGI. The CDR3 here is CASTKGLPNYEQYF. CDR3 in DNA: TGTGCCAGCACCAAAGGACTACCTAATTACGAGCAGTACTTC.

The gene calls are TRBV5-4 and TRBJ2-1; D remains ambiguous. Trimming took 0 bases from V and 0 from J, leaving 10 bases between them. Germline V gives CDR1 SGHNT, CDR2 YYREEE (reference sequence). The CDR3 covers 16 residues. In DNA form, the CDR3 reads TGTGCCAGCAGCTTGGACCGACTCTCCTCCTACAATGAGCAGTTCTTC. Translated, it gives CASSLDRLSSYNEQFF.

The chain couples TRBV6-1 to TRBJ1-6; TRBD1 matches 9 bases. This CDR3 has 17 residues. The V gene's germline CDR1 is MNHNS and CDR2 SASEGT. V was clipped by 4 bases and J by 8 bases; unmatched bases: 12. The CDR3 DNA reads TGTGCCAGCAGTGGGCCCCGGGACAGGGCAATTCATTCACCCCTCCACTTT. This translates into CASSGPRDRAIHSPLHF.

The chain carries TRBV5-4 and TRBJ2-7; the match to TRBD2 covers 10 bases. In germline, CDR1 is SGHNT, CDR2 YYREEE (reference sequence). The length of the CDR3 is 15 residues. The V gene end was trimmed by 0 bases and the J gene end by 4 bases; junction bases not matched to a gene: 4. This CDR3 is CASSLDLAGEYEQYF. The CDR3 DNA is TGTGCCAGCAGCTTGGATCTAGCGGGAGAGTACGAGCAGTACTTC.

The chain has TRBV4-3 and TRBJ2-1; D is perhaps TRBD2 (6 bases). CDR3 length: 15 residues. Germline CDR1 reads LGHNA; CDR2 reads YSLEER. V was clipped by 0 bases and J by 4 bases, with 10 bases between them. This CDR3 is CASSQDIAGYNEQFF. The CDR3 DNA sequence: TGCGCCAGCAGCCAAGATATCGCGGGGTACAATGAGCAGTTCTTC.